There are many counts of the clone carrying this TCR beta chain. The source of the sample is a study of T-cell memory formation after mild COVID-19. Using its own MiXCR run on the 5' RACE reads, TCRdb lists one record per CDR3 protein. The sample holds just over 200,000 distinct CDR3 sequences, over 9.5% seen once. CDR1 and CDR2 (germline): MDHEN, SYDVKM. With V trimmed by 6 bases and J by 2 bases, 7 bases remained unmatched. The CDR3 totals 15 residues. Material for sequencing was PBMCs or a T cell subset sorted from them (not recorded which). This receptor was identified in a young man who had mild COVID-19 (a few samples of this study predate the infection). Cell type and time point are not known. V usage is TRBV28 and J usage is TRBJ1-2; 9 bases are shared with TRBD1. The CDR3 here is CASSRPGQGNYGYTF. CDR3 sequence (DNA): TGTGCCAGCAGCCGCCCGGGACAGGGAAACTATGGCTACACCTTC.